This T cell receptor (beta chain) was obtained from a study of early T cells in non-severe SARS-CoV-2 infection. TCRdb independently ran MiXCR on the 5' RACE reads; one entry per CDR3 protein. This sample has about 48,000 distinct CDR3 sequences, with over 5% found just once. J lost 4 bases, V lost 1 base, and 1 base had no gene match. Germline CDR1 and CDR2: KGHSH and LQKENI. The CDR3 extends over 14 amino acids. In its sample, this clonotype was seen a few times. The rearrangement joins TRBV18 to TRBJ1-1, with 9 positions matching TRBD1. The source material was whole blood, sampled at baseline. The sequence was collected from an adult who was a healthcare worker with PCR-confirmed SARS-CoV-2 infection or an uninfected control (not recorded which). In DNA, the CDR3 is TGTGCCAGCTCACCACTACAGGGGGCCACTGAAGCTTTCTTT. Its protein product is CASSPLQGATEAFF.